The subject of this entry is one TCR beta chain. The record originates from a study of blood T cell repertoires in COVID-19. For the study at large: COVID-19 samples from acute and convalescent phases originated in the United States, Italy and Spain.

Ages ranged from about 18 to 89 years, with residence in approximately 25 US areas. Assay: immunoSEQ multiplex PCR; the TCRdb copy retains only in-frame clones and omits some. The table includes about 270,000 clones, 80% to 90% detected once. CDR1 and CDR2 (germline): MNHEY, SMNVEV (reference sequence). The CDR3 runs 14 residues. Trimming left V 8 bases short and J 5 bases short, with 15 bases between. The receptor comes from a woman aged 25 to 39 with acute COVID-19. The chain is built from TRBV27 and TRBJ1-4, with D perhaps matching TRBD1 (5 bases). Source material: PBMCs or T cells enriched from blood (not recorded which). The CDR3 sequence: CASARLGANEKLFF. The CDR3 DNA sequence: TGTGCCAGCGCCAGGTTAGGGGCGAATGAAAAACTGTTTTTT.